This is a list of T cell receptor beta chains from one sample in a study of shared clonotypes between healthy human individuals. Clones were read by immunoSEQ multiplex PCR, and TCRdb kept only the in-frame ones, dropping some. This sample yields approximately 400,000 clones, of which about 97% are seen a single time; less than 0.35% belongs to the top ten. Input material: memory CD8+ T cells sorted from blood. The source of these receptors is a man aged 25-40 years in good health. The CDR3 runs from the conserved cysteine through the conserved F or W. The D gene is left open where the match is weak. Rows may omit the clone size; those that give it use once, few, many or a size class.

v_gene: TRBV30; j_gene: TRBJ2-4; d_gene: TRBD1; abundance: NA; CDR3aa: CAWSEGQGGNIQYF; CDR3nt: TGTGCCTGGAGTGAGGGACAGGGAGGGAACATTCAGTACTTC
v_gene: TRBV21-1; j_gene: TRBJ2-3; d_gene: NA; abundance: NA; CDR3aa: CASSKEIAGGLDTQYF; CDR3nt: TGTGCCAGCAGCAAGGAAATAGCGGGAGGTCTCGATACGCAGTATTTT
v_gene: TRBV5-1; j_gene: TRBJ2-5; d_gene: NA; abundance: NA; CDR3aa: CASSFQGRRAETQYF; CDR3nt: TGCGCCAGCAGCTTTCAGGGGCGCCGTGCGGAGACCCAGTACTTC
v_gene: TRBV7-9; j_gene: TRBJ2-3; d_gene: TRBD2; abundance: NA; CDR3aa: CASRPQRETSDTQYF; CDR3nt: TGTGCCAGCAGACCTCAGCGGGAGACGTCTGATACGCAGTATTTT
v_gene: TRBV5-1; j_gene: TRBJ2-1; d_gene: TRBD1; abundance: NA; CDR3aa: CASSVGDRGDEQFF; CDR3nt: TGCGCCAGCAGCGTAGGGGACAGGGGCGATGAGCAGTTCTTC
v_gene: TRBV10-3; j_gene: TRBJ2-7; d_gene: NA; abundance: NA; CDR3aa: CAIGRGADEQYF; CDR3nt: TGTGCCATCGGTCGGGGGGCGGACGAGCAGTACTTC
v_gene: TRBV7-8; j_gene: TRBJ1-5; d_gene: TRBD1; abundance: NA; CDR3aa: CASSLAWTGNQPQHF; CDR3nt: TGTGCCAGCAGCTTAGCGTGGACAGGGAATCAGCCCCAGCATTTT
v_gene: TRBV5-4; j_gene: TRBJ2-3; d_gene: NA; abundance: NA; CDR3aa: CASSLGLRADTQYF; CDR3nt: TGTGCCAGCAGCTTGGGATTGCGGGCAGATACGCAGTATTTT
v_gene: TRBV5-6; j_gene: TRBJ2-3; d_gene: NA; abundance: NA; CDR3aa: CASSPRTVLGLGQYF; CDR3nt: TGTGCCAGCAGCCCACGGACAGTCCTTGGATTGGGGCAGTATTTT
v_gene: TRBV5-6; j_gene: TRBJ2-3; d_gene: TRBD2; abundance: NA; CDR3aa: CASSRLAGRDTQYF; CDR3nt: TGTGCCAGCAGCAGACTAGCGGGAAGAGATACGCAGTATTTT
v_gene: TRBV2; j_gene: TRBJ2-1; d_gene: TRBD2; abundance: NA; CDR3aa: CASSGLAGVRANEQFF; CDR3nt: TGTGCCAGCAGTGGGCTAGCGGGAGTTCGGGCCAATGAGCAGTTCTTC
v_gene: TRBV7-2; j_gene: TRBJ2-2; d_gene: TRBD2; abundance: NA; CDR3aa: CASLTSGRTGELFF; CDR3nt: TGTGCCTCCCTGACTAGCGGGAGAACCGGGGAGCTGTTTTTT
v_gene: TRBV20-1; j_gene: TRBJ2-7; d_gene: NA; abundance: NA; CDR3aa: CSATPWDEQYF; CDR3nt: TGCAGTGCTACCCCTTGGGACGAGCAGTACTTC
v_gene: TRBV12-5; j_gene: TRBJ2-5; d_gene: TRBD1; abundance: NA; CDR3aa: CASGLGAGGGQETQYF; CDR3nt: TGTGCTAGTGGTTTGGGTGCAGGGGGCGGGCAAGAGACCCAGTACTTC
v_gene: TRBV30; j_gene: TRBJ1-2; d_gene: NA; abundance: NA; CDR3aa: CAWSVVSFGYTF; CDR3nt: TGTGCCTGGAGTGTAGTCAGCTTTGGCTACACCTTC
v_gene: TRBV28; j_gene: TRBJ2-1; d_gene: NA; abundance: NA; CDR3aa: CASSLRRDRNEQFF; CDR3nt: TGTGCCAGCAGTTTGAGGAGGGACCGCAATGAGCAGTTCTTC
v_gene: TRBV5-5; j_gene: TRBJ2-7; d_gene: TRBD2; abundance: once; CDR3aa: CASSLSLAGFIYEQYF; CDR3nt: TGTGCCAGCAGCTTGTCACTAGCGGGTTTTATCTACGAGCAGTACTTC
v_gene: TRBV30; j_gene: TRBJ2-7; d_gene: NA; abundance: NA; CDR3aa: CAWSVRQEQYF; CDR3nt: TGTGCCTGGAGTGTCCGCCAGGAGCAGTACTTC
v_gene: TRBV2; j_gene: TRBJ2-7; d_gene: TRBD2; abundance: NA; CDR3aa: CASRASGNSYEQYF; CDR3nt: TGTGCCAGCAGAGCTAGCGGGAACTCCTACGAGCAGTACTTC
v_gene: TRBV19; j_gene: TRBJ2-7; d_gene: TRBD2; abundance: NA; CDR3aa: CASSTPPLAGGFYEQYF; CDR3nt: TGTGCCAGTAGTACCCCCCCGCTAGCGGGAGGATTCTACGAGCAGTACTTC
v_gene: TRBV5-4; j_gene: TRBJ2-2; d_gene: NA; abundance: NA; CDR3aa: CASSKDEVWNTGELFF; CDR3nt: TGTGCCAGCAGCAAGGACGAAGTGTGGAACACCGGGGAGCTGTTTTTT
v_gene: TRBV27; j_gene: TRBJ1-5; d_gene: NA; abundance: NA; CDR3aa: CASSFRDTPIRTQHF; CDR3nt: TGTGCCAGCAGTTTCCGGGACACCCCCATACGGACCCAGCATTTT
v_gene: TRBV15; j_gene: TRBJ2-5; d_gene: TRBD1; abundance: NA; CDR3aa: CATSARQGFVETQYF; CDR3nt: TGTGCCACCAGCGCCCGACAGGGTTTTGTGGAGACCCAGTACTTC
v_gene: TRBV4-1; j_gene: TRBJ2-1; d_gene: TRBD1; abundance: NA; CDR3aa: CASSQDSGVERARGNEQFF; CDR3nt: TGCGCCAGCAGCCAAGATTCAGGGGTAGAACGGGCCAGGGGGAATGAGCAGTTCTTC
v_gene: TRBV29-1; j_gene: TRBJ2-3; d_gene: TRBD2; abundance: NA; CDR3aa: CSALSGSAPSTDTQYF; CDR3nt: TGCAGCGCCTTAAGCGGGAGTGCGCCTAGCACAGATACGCAGTATTTT
v_gene: TRBV18; j_gene: TRBJ1-5; d_gene: NA; abundance: once; CDR3aa: CASSGSRSNQPQHF; CDR3nt: TGTGCCAGCTCTGGGAGCAGGAGCAATCAGCCCCAGCATTTT
v_gene: TRBV28; j_gene: TRBJ2-2; d_gene: TRBD2; abundance: NA; CDR3aa: CASSTWGLAGIAVGELFF; CDR3nt: TGTGCCAGCTCAACCTGGGGGCTAGCGGGAATAGCGGTCGGGGAGCTGTTTTTT
v_gene: TRBV5-4; j_gene: TRBJ2-7; d_gene: NA; abundance: NA; CDR3aa: CASSKTGTDHYEQYF; CDR3nt: TGTGCCAGCAGCAAAACCGGGACCGATCACTACGAGCAGTACTTC